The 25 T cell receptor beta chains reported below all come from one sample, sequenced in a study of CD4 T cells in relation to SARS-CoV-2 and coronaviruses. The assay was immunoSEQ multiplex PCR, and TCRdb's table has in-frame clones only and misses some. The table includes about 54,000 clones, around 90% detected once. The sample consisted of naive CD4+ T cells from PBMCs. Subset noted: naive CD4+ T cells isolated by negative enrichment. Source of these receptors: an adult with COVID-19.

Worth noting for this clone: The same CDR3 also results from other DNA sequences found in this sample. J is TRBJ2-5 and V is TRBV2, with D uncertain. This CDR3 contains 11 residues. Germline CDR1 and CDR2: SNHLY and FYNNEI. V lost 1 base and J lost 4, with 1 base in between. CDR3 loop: CASSEGETQYF. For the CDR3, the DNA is TGTGCCAGCAGTGAAGGAGAGACCCAGTACTTC.

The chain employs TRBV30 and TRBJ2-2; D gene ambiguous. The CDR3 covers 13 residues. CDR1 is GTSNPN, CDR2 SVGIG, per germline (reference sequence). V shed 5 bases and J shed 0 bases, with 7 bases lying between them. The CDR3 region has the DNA TGTGCCTGGGGCCAGGCGAACACCGGGGAGCTGTTTTTT. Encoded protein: CAWGQANTGELFF.

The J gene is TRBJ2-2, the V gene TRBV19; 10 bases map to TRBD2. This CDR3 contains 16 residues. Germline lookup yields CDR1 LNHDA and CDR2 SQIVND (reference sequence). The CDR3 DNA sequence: TGTGCGGCAGCGTCGGTGGCTAGCGGGAGTACCGGGGAGCTGTTTTTT. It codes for CAAASVASGSTGELFF. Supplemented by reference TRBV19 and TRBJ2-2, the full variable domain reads DGGITQSPKYLFRKEGQNVTLSCEQNLNHDAMYWYRQDPGQGLRLIYYSQIVNDFQKGDIAEGYSVSREKKESFPLTVTSAQKNPTAFYLCAAASVASGSTGELFFGEGSRLTVL.

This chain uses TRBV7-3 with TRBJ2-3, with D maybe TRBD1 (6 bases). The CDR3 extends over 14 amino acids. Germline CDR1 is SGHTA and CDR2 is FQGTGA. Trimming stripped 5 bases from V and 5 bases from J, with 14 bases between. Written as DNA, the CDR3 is TGTGCCAGCAGCCTGAGACAGGCAGAAGATACGCAGTATTTT. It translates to CASSLRQAEDTQYF. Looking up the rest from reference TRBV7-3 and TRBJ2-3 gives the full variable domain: GAGVSQTPSNKVTEKGKYVELRCDPISGHTALYWYRQSLGQGPEFLIYFQGTGAADDSGLPNDRFFAVRPEGSVSTLKIQRTERGDSAVYLCASSLRQAEDTQYFGPGTRLTVL.

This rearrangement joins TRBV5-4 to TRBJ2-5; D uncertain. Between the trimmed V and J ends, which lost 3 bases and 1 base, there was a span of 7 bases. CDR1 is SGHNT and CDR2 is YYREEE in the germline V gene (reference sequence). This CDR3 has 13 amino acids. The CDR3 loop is CASSSRTQETQYF. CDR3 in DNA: TGTGCCAGCAGCTCTAGGACCCAAGAGACCCAGTACTTC.

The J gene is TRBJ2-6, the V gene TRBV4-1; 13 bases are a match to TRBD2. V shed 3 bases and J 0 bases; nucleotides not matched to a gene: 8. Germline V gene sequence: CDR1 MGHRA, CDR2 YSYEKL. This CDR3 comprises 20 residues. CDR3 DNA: TGCGCCAGCAGCCACCCGGGACTAGCGGGACTCATCTCTGGGGCCAACGTCCTGACTTTC. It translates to CASSHPGLAGLISGANVLTF.

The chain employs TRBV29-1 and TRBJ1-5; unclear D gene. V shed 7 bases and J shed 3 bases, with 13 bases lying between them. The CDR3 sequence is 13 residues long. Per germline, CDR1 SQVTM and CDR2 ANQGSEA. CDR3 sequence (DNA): TGCAGCGCCCGAAGCGGCTCCAATCAGCCCCAGCATTTT. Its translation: CSARSGSNQPQHF.

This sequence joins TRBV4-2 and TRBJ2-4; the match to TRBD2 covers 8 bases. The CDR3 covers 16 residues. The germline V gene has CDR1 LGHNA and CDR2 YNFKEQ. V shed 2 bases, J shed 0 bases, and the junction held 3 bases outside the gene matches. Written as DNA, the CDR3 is TGTGCCAGCAGCCAAAGCGGGAGTTTAGCCAAAAACATTCAGTACTTC. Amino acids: CASSQSGSLAKNIQYF.

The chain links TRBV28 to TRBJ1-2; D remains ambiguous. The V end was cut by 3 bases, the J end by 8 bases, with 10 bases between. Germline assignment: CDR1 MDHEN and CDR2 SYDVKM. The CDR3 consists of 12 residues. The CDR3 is CASSFREEGYTF. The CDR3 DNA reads TGTGCCAGCAGTTTCCGGGAGGAGGGCTACACCTTC.

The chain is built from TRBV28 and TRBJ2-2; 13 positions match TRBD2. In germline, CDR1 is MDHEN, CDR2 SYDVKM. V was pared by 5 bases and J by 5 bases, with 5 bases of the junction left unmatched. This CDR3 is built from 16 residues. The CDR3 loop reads CASSLGLAGVTGELFF. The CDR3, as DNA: TGTGCCAGCAGTCTCGGACTAGCGGGAGTAACCGGGGAGCTGTTTTTT.

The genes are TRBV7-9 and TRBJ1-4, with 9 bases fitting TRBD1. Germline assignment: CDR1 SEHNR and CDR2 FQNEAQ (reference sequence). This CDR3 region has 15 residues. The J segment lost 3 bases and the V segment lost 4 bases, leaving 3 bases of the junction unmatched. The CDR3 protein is CASSSDRGANEKLFF. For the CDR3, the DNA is TGTGCCAGCAGCTCGGACAGGGGTGCTAATGAAAAACTGTTTTTT.

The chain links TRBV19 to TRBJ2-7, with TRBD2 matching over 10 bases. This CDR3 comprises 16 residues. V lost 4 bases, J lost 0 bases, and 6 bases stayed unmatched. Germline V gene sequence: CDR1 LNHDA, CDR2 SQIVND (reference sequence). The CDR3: CASSNPSGGLSYEQYF. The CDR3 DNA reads TGTGCCAGTAGTAACCCTAGCGGGGGACTCTCCTACGAGCAGTACTTC.

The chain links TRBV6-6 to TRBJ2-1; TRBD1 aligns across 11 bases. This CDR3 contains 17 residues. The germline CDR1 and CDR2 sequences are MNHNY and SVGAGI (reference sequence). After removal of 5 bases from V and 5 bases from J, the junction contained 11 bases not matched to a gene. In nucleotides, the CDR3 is TGTGCCAGCAGTCGGGAGGTTGGGACAGGGGGAAACAATGAGCAGTTCTTC. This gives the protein CASSREVGTGGNNEQFF.

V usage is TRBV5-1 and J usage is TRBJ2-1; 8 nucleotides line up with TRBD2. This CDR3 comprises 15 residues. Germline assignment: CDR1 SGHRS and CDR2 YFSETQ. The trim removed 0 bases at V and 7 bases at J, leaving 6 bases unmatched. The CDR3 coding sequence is TGCGCCAGCAGCTTGGTTTCGGGAGGGGTGAATGAGCAGTTCTTC. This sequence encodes CASSLVSGGVNEQFF.

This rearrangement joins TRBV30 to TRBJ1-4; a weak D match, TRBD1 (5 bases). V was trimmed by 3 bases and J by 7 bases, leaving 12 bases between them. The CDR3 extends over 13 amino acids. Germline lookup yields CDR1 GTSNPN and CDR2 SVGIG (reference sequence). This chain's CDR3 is CAWSRVFAEKLFF. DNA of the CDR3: TGTGCCTGGAGCAGGGTCTTCGCTGAAAAACTGTTTTTT.

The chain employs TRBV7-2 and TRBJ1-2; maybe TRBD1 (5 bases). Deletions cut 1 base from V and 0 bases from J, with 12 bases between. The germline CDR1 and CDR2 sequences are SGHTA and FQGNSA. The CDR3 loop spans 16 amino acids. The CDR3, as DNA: TGTGCCAGCAGCTTAGACCCGGGGCTAGCTAACTATGGCTACACCTTC. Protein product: CASSLDPGLANYGYTF.

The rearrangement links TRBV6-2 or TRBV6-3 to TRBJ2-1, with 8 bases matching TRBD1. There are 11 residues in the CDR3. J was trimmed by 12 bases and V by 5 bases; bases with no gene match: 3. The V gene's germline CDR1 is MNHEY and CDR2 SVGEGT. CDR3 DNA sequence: TGTGCCAGCAGTAGGGGGACAGGGCAGTTCTTC. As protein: CASSRGTGQFF.

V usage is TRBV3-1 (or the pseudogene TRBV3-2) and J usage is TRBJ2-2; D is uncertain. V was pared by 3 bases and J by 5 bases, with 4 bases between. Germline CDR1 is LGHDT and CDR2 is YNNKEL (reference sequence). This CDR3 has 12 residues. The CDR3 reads CASSHRTGELFF. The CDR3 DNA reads TGTGCCAGCAGCCATAGGACCGGGGAGCTGTTTTTT.

The CDR3 region has the DNA TGTGCCAGCAGTGCAAATCTAGCGGGACAAACCGGGGAGCTGTTTTTT. Protein product: CASSANLAGQTGELFF. The rearrangement uses TRBV28 and TRBJ2-2; TRBD2 aligns across 9 bases. Germline trimming cut 5 bases from V and 5 bases from J; bases unmatched to any gene: 9. CDR1 is MDHEN and CDR2 is SYDVKM in the germline V gene. The CDR3 runs to 16 residues.

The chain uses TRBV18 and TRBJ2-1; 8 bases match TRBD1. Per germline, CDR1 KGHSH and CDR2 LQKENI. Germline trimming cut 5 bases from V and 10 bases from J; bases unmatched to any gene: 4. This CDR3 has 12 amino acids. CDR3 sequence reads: CASSDRGGEQFF. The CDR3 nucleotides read TGTGCCAGCTCAGACAGGGGAGGCGAGCAGTTCTTC.

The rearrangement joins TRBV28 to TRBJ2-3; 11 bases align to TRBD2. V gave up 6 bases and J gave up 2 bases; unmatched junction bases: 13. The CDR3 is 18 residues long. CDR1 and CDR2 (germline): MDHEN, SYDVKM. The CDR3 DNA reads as TGTGCCAGCAGGCCGCCGACTAGCGGGATAAGTATCACAGATACGCAGTATTTT. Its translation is CASRPPTSGISITDTQYF.

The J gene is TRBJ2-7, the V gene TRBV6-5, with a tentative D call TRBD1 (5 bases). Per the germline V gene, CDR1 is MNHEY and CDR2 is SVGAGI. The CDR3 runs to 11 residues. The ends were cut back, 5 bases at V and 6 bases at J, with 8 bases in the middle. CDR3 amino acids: CASSQGSEQYF. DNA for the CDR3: TGTGCCAGCAGTCAGGGATCCGAGCAGTACTTC.

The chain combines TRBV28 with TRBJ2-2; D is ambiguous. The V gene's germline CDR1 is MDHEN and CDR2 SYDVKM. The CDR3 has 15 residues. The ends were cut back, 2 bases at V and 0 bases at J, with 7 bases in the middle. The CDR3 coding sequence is TGTGCCAGCAGTTTAGGGCAGGCGAACACCGGGGAGCTGTTTTTT. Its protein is CASSLGQANTGELFF.

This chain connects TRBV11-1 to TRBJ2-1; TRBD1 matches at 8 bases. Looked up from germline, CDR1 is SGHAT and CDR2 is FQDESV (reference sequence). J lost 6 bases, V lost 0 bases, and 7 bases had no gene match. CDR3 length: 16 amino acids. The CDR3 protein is CASSLATGAHTNEQFF. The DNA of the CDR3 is TGTGCCAGCAGCTTAGCGACAGGGGCCCACACCAATGAGCAGTTCTTC.

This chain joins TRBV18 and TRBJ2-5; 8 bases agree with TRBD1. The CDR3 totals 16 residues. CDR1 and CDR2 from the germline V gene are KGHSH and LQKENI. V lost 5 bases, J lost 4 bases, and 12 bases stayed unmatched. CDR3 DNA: TGTGCCAGCTCATCCCTTCAGGGGGCGGGCGGAGAGACCCAGTACTTC. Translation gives CASSSLQGAGGETQYF.